This TCR beta chain was retrieved from a study of persistence of HIV-infected CD4 T cells. Study-wide results and limits: CMV- and Gag-responding cells had lower TCRbeta richness than CD3/CD28-responding cells. Proviral oligoclonality tracked with TCR oligoclonality within the same sorted cells.

For this clone: Antigen specificity is unknown.

Germline V gives CDR1 SGDLS, CDR2 YYNGEE. The CDR3 is 16 residues long. V was cut by 1 base and J by 3 bases, with 17 bases left in between. Sequencing used immunoSEQ version 4 in survey mode. The assay was immunoSEQ multiplex PCR, and TCRdb's table has in-frame clones only and misses some. There are under 35,000 clones in the sample; 65% to 75% occur only once, and roughly 1.5% lies in the top ten. The stimulus was an HIV-1 Gag 15-mer peptide pool, about 1.1 ug/peptide/mL. CD4+ T cells upregulating both CD40 ligand and CD69 were sorted as responding cells. The origin of this receptor is an adult man with HIV who was CMV-seropositive. The V and J genes are TRBV9 and TRBJ2-7; tentatively, D is TRBD1 or TRBD2 (6 bases each). The source was CD4+ T cells sorted from PBMCs after 18-hour stimulation, collected from a patient who received antiretroviral therapy. The CDR3, as DNA: TGTGCCAGCAGCGTAACCCCTGGAGGGGGGATCTACGAGCAGTACTTC. Amino acid sequence: CASSVTPGGGIYEQYF.